This T cell receptor beta chain was recorded in a study of cytomegalovirus exposure and HLA in healthy donors. Across the whole study: HLA-typed donors were the source of approximately 80 million unique TCRs, which an early data release held.

The CDR3 extends over 15 amino acids. CDR1 is KGHSY, CDR2 FQNENV, per germline. V lost 1 base and J lost 5, with 14 bases in between. PCR primers comprised 60 Vbeta and 13 Jbeta primers. In the original analysis: Per a later analysis, the number of unique TCR beta chains was about 80 million, of which roughly 10 million were shared. Here immunoSEQ multiplex PCR was the method, and the copy in TCRdb shows in-frame clones only, minus some. That table furnishes V, J and clone size, whereas the DNA furnished D and trimming. Seen here are 95,000 to 100,000 clones, roughly 79% observed once, and the top ten hold 1.5% to 2%.

What was sequenced was PBMCs. The rearrangement joins TRBV16 to TRBJ1-1; D not resolved. The sequence derives from a woman between 40 and 55 years old in good health and CMV-seronegative. The CDR3 nucleotides are TGTGCCAGCAGCCAATATGCCGGGGTGGGGACTGAAGCTTTCTTT. This encodes CASSQYAGVGTEAFF.